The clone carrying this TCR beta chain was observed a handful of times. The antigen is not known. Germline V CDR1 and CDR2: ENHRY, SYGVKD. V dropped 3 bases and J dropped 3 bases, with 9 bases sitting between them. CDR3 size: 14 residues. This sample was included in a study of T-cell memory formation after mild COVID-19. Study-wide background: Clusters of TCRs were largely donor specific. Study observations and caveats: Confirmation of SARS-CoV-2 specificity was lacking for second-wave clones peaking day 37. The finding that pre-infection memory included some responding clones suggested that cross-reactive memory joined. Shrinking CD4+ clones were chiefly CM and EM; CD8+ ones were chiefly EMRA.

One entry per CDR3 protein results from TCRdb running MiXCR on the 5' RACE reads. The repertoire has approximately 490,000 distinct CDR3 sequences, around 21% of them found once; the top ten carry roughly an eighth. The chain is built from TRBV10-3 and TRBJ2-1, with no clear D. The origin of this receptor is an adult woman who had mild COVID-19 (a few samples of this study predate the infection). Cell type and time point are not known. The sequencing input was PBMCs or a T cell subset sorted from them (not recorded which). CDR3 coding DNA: TGTGCCATCAGTGATAGACTGCTCTACAATGAGCAGTTCTTC. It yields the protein CAISDRLLYNEQFF.